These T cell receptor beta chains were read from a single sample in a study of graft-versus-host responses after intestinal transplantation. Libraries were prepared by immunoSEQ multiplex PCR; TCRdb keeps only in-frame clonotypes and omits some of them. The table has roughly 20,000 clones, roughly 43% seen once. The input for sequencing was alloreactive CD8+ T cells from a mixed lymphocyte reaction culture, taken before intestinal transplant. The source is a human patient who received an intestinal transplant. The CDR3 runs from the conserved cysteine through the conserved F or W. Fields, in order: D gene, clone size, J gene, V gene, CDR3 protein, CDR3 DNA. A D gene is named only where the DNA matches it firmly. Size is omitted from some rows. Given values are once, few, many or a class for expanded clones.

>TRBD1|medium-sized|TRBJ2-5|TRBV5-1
CASSSPGQGLLETQYF
TGCGCCAGCAGCTCTCCGGGACAGGGGCTGTTAGAGACCCAGTACTTC
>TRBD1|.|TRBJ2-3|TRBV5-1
CASSWLKGGADTQYF
TGCGCCAGCAGCTGGCTAAAAGGGGGCGCAGATACGCAGTATTTT
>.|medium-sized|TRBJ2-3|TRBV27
CASSSPAGGTDTQYF
TGTGCCAGCAGTTCCCCAGCGGGCGGCACAGATACGCAGTATTTT
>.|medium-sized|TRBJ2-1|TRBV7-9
CASTLGNEQFF
TGTGCCAGCACCCTCGGCAATGAGCAGTTCTTC
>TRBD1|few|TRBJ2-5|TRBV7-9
CASSLQGVRETQYF
TGTGCCAGCAGCTTACAGGGGGTGAGAGAGACCCAGTACTTC
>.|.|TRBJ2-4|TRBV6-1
CASLGPTNIQYF
TGTGCCAGCCTTGGCCCCACAAATATTCAGTACTTC
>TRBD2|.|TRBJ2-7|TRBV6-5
CASSSRGTSGYEQYF
TGTGCCAGCAGTTCAAGGGGGACTAGCGGCTACGAGCAGTACTTC
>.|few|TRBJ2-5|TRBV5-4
CASRRGSWAPGTQYF
TGTGCCAGCAGAAGGGGGTCATGGGCCCCAGGGACCCAGTACTTC
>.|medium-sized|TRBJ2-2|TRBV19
CASRGGQTNTGELFF
TGTGCCAGTAGGGGGGGACAGACAAACACCGGGGAGCTGTTTTTT
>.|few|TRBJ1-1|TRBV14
CASSLGYTEAFF
TGTGCCAGCAGCCTGGGGTACACTGAAGCTTTCTTT
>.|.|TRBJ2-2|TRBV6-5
CATQPPGWAGELFF
TGTGCCACCCAGCCCCCAGGGTGGGCCGGGGAGCTGTTTTTT
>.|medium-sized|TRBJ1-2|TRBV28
CASRPPGWGGYTF
TGTGCCAGCAGGCCCCCGGGGTGGGGTGGCTACACCTTC
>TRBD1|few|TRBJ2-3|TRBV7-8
CASSTRRQGASSGSLRDTQYF
TGTGCCAGCAGCACGCGACGACAGGGGGCTTCGAGCGGGAGCCTTCGAGATACGCAGTATTTT
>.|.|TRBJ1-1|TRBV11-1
CASSLRGSVGTEAFF
TGTGCCAGCAGCTTAAGGGGCAGCGTGGGCACTGAAGCTTTCTTT
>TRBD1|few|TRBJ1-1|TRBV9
CASSATGVPNTEAFF
TGTGCCAGCAGCGCGACAGGGGTCCCGAACACTGAAGCTTTCTTT
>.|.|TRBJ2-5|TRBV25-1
CASSEYYPEVRTQYF
TGTGCCAGCAGTGAATACTACCCCGAGGTTCGGACCCAGTACTTC
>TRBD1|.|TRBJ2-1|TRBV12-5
CASGLVNKTGEPTNEQFF
TGTGCTAGTGGTTTGGTCAATAAAACAGGGGAGCCTACAAATGAGCAGTTCTTC
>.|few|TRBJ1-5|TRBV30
CAWSVSRGNQPQHF
TGTGCCTGGAGTGTGTCCCGGGGGAATCAGCCCCAGCATTTT
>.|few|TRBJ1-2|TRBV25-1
CASSVQGIDGYTF
TGTGCCAGCAGTGTTCAGGGTATCGATGGCTACACCTTC
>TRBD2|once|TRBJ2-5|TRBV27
CASSLFQPGLAGTQYF
TGTGCCAGCAGTTTATTCCAACCGGGACTAGCGGGGACCCAGTACTTC
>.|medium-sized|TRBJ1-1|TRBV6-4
CASLFRKGNNTEAFF
TGTGCCAGCCTCTTCCGGAAAGGTAATAACACTGAAGCTTTCTTT
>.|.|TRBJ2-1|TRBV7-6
CASSLAGPGSYNEQFF
TGTGCCAGCAGCTTAGCAGGGCCGGGCTCCTACAATGAGCAGTTCTTC
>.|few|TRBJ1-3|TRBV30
CAWSVLTHGNTIYF
TGTGCCTGGAGTGTACTGACCCATGGAAACACCATATATTTT
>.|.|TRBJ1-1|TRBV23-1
CATGTRWADTEAFF
TGCGCCACAGGAACAAGGTGGGCGGACACTGAAGCTTTCTTT
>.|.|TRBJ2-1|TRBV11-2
CASSLRPPTWSSYNEQFF
TGTGCCAGCAGCTTACGCCCACCTACCTGGAGCTCCTACAATGAGCAGTTCTTC
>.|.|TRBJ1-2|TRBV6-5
CASSYQRPGSYTF
TGTGCCAGCAGTTACCAGCGCCCTGGAAGCTACACCTTC
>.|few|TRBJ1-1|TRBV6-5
CASSVGPEAFF
TGTGCCAGCAGCGTAGGGCCTGAAGCTTTCTTT
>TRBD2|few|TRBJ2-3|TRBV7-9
CASSLGWMVAGNTDTQYF
TGTGCCAGCAGCTTAGGGTGGATGGTAGCGGGGAACACAGATACGCAGTATTTT
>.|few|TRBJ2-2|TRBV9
CASSVGRVSAGELFF
TGTGCCAGCAGCGTAGGAAGGGTTAGTGCCGGGGAGCTGTTTTTT
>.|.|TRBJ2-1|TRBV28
CASSLFSFTNSYNEQFF
TGTGCCAGCAGTTTATTTAGCTTCACGAACTCCTACAATGAGCAGTTCTTC
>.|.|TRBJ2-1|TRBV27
CASSLFLTGNEQFF
TGTGCCAGCAGTTTATTTCTGACAGGCAATGAGCAGTTCTTC
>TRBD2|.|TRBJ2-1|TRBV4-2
CASSQHTSVANNEQFF
TGTGCCAGCAGCCAGCACACTAGCGTCGCCAACAATGAGCAGTTCTTC
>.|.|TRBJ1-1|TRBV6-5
CASRAGTANTEAFF
TGTGCCAGCAGGGCCGGGACCGCGAACACTGAAGCTTTCTTT
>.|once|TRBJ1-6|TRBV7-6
CASSTTEGYNSPLHF
TGTGCCAGCAGCACCACGGAGGGCTATAATTCACCCCTCCACTTT
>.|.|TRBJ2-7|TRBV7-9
CASSSSTSTYEQYF
TGTGCCAGCAGCTCCTCAACTAGCACGTACGAGCAGTACTTC
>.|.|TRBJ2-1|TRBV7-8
CASRGSSDEQFF
TGTGCCAGCAGAGGATCGTCGGATGAGCAGTTCTTC
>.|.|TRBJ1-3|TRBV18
CASSPRSGNTIYF
TGTGCCAGCTCACCACGCTCTGGAAACACCATATATTTT
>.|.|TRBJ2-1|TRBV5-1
CASSLVGVGGRNEQFF
TGCGCCAGCAGCTTGGTAGGGGTCGGAGGTAGAAATGAGCAGTTCTTC
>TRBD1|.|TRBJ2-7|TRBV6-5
CASSYSWTGTGYEQYF
TGTGCCAGCAGTTATTCCTGGACAGGGACGGGGTACGAGCAGTACTTC
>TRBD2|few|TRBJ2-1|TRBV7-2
CASSSRPGLVINEQFF
TGTGCCAGCAGTTCCCGACCGGGACTAGTTATCAATGAGCAGTTCTTC
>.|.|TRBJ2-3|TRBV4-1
CASPRNNNKFTDTQYF
TGCGCCAGCCCCCGAAATAACAACAAATTCACAGATACGCAGTATTTT
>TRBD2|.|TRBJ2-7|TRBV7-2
CASSLEDGRVNRYEQYF
TGTGCCAGCAGCTTAGAGGACGGGAGGGTTAACCGTTACGAGCAGTACTTC
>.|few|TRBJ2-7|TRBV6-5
CASSYSQGSYEQYF
TGTGCCAGCAGTTACTCACAGGGATCCTACGAGCAGTACTTC
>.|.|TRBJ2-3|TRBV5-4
CASRLWGGPLTDTQYF
TGTGCCAGCCGTTTGTGGGGGGGGCCCCTCACAGATACGCAGTATTTT
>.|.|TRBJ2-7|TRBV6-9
CASSEQPPTGEQYF
TGTGCCAGCAGTGAACAGCCACCAACGGGGGAGCAGTACTTC
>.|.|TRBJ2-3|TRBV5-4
CASRPSSGAPDTQYF
TGTGCCAGCAGACCCTCATCAGGGGCCCCAGATACGCAGTATTTT
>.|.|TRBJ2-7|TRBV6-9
CASSRDATFKQYF
TGTGCCAGCAGCCGTGACGCCACATTCAAGCAGTACTTC
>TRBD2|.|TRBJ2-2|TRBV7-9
CASSLGGLASGELFF
TGTGCCAGCAGCTTAGGAGGACTAGCTAGCGGGGAGCTGTTTTTT
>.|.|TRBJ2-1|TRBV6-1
CASSPPPGNEQFF
TGTGCCAGCAGTCCACCCCCTGGGAATGAGCAGTTCTTC
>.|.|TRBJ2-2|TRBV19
CASSAQGTGELFF
TGTGCCAGTAGTGCCCAGGGAACCGGGGAGCTGTTTTTT
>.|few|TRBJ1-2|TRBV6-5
CASSPIGQSYGYTF
TGTGCCAGCAGCCCTATCGGACAGAGCTATGGCTACACCTTC
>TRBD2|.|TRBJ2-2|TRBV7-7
CASSASLAGANTGELFF
TGTGCCAGCAGCGCCTCACTAGCGGGGGCTAACACCGGGGAGCTGTTTTTT
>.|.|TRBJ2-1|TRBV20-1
CSASHSEQFF
TGCAGTGCTTCTCATTCTGAGCAGTTCTTC